This T cell receptor beta chain was identified during a study of T cells in Graves' hyperthyroidism and ophthalmopathy. Study conclusions and caveats: The blood repertoire included most of the expanded thyroid clonotypes above 0.001. The model anticipated ophthalmopathy a median approximately 6.6 months pre-onset. A model of 13 V-J features distinguished ophthalmopathy from stable hyperthyroidism.

RNA transcripts gave rise to amplified TCR beta CDR3 regions. The HTBI primer set was used in a first-round RT-PCR of the TCR CDR3. TCRdb recomputed calls from the multiplex PCR reads with MiXCR, one row per CDR3 protein. The data contain over 500,000 distinct CDR3 sequences, around 13% of them singletons. Details on this clonotype: Its antigen is undetermined.

No progression to ophthalmopathy during 18 months of follow-up defined stable disease. From germline, CDR1 is SGHTA and CDR2 FQGTGA. This CDR3 has 15 residues. Trimming stripped 5 bases from V and 4 bases from J, with 14 bases between. The chain has TRBV7-3 and TRBJ2-2; a weak D match, TRBD1 (6 bases). The TCR originated in a woman between 40 and 55 years old with Graves' hyperthyroidism. The sequenced sample was blood. The CDR3 loop reads CASSPDLGGTGELFF. CDR3 coding DNA: TGTGCCAGCAGCCCTGACCTAGGGGGCACCGGGGAGCTGTTTTTT.